This TCR beta chain was recovered during a study of naive and memory T cell subsets (dated by TCRdb to 2017 to 2019). Looking at the study overall: The figure summarizing the skin biopsy and whole blood samples listed around 10 blood donors, 7 tuberculin skin test biopsies and 3 saline control biopsies. As previously described, skin biopsies were taken from tuberculin skin test sites or from saline-injected control sites and processed for RNA extraction. PCR2 was typically performed as a SYBR Green qPCR that was stopped at a set threshold, although end-point PCR (roughly 6 cycles) could be used instead for low-input samples. General findings and caveats noted by the study authors: Higher TCR numbers at tuberculin skin test sites were interpreted as T cell infiltration of a delayed type IV hypersensitivity reaction. The potential sensitivity of the RNA-based method to TCR transcript changes with T cell activation and differentiation was acknowledged. TCR sequences were reportedly recovered from both skin biopsy types, with far more TCRs at tuberculin skin test sites. Skin biopsy collection and RNA processing details were not given in the paper but referenced to earlier studies.

Sequences GTSNPN (CDR1) and SVGIG (CDR2) are obtained from the germline V gene (reference sequence). V sheds 1 base and J sheds 0 bases, leaving 19 bases between their ends. Including the terminal cysteine and phenylalanine, the CDR3 comprises 18 residues. Of all the DNA, just the CDR3 is kept, 54 bases in frame from base 1. Libraries were constructed by UMI-ligation and nested PCR. Four rounds of PCR, run with the SP2 primer together with nested alpha and beta constant region primers, were used to amplify the ligated cDNA. TCR RNA was reverse transcribed with SuperScript IV using alpha and beta constant region primers for the blood and skin samples. An oligonucleotide carrying the Illumina SP2 primer and a UMI was ligated to the cDNA 3' end using T4 RNA ligase 1. To prevent hairpin formation, the 12-nucleotide UMI was made up of two random hexamers with an eight-base spacer between them. TCR alpha and beta chain libraries were processed separately from the second PCR onward, with dual indexing for multiplexing. After pooling, the indexed libraries were analyzed by capillary electrophoresis and sequenced on either an Illumina MiSeq or NextSeq. PhiX DNA at about 5-7.5% was spiked into libraries to increase base diversity and improve cluster recognition. For the original study's pipeline: UMIs were extracted from read 2 by Demultiplexor and combined with the TCR sequence from read 1, and reads were split according to sample indices. Decombinator identified V and J genes and V-J junctions and gave each TCR a five-part identifier that included V and J deletions. Collapsinator used UMIs to correct sequencing errors and PCR amplification heterogeneity, producing a UMI-based abundance for each TCR. CDR3Translator turned identifiers into nucleotide sequence, translated the nucleotide sequence into amino acids, and pulled out CDR3 regions based on terminal motifs. After normalization to the amount of input RNA, error-corrected alpha and beta TCR counts from blood and skin were compared. TCRdb itself trimmed the public reads at Q25 with fastp, ran MiXCR and retained productive beta chains. Identical CDR3 protein sequences are pooled into one entry, listed with their most common genes and DNA. The V and J calls shown here were made by TCRdb, not taken from the authors' results. Recorded for this sample are 20,000 to 25,000 distinct CDR3 sequences; roughly 5.5% of them occurred a single time. 6.2% of the sample comes from the top ten.

Remarks on this clonotype: What antigen it recognizes has not been identified. Base qualities are not at hand, and no much larger clone is one base apart.

The sample's treatment or condition label, in plain terms: skin biopsy from PPD injection site in Mantoux-positive individual. A robust, sensitive protocol for the amplification, sequencing and analysis of TCRs was described in the study, in which 3' ligation of a UMI-containing oligonucleotide to TCR cDNA was used. Tuberculin skin test biopsies came from sites injected with PPD in individuals with a positive Mantoux test. Total RNA, without cell sorting, was DNase treated with RQ1 DNase before reverse transcription, targeting about 1 to 1,100 ng input. To check how robust the pipeline was in samples where T cells make up a minority population, libraries were built from skin biopsies and whole blood.

The chain uses TRBV30 and TRBJ2-4, with TRBD2 tentatively as D gene (6 bases match). The clonotype was recovered from an adult in good health. The sequences come from skin, collected from a tuberculin skin test site. The sequenced DNA: TGTGCCTGGAGTGCAAGACGCGGGACCGAGAGAGCCAAAAACATTCAGTACTTC. This is translated as CAWSARRGTERAKNIQYF. This CDR3, with the reference TRBV30 and TRBJ2-4 proteins standing in past its ends, gives the full variable domain SQTIHQWPATLVQPVGSPLSLECTVEGTSNPNLYWYRQAAGRGLQLLFYSVGIGQISSEVPQNLSASRPQDRQFILSSKKLLLSDSGFYLCAWSARRGTERAKNIQYFGAGTRLSVL.